This entry features one TCR beta chain sequence. These data belong to a study of T cell repertoires in ileal Crohn's disease. Here immunoSEQ multiplex PCR was the method, and the copy in TCRdb shows in-frame clones only, minus some. The table lists about 17,000 clones, about 76% of them singletons. The CDR3 consists of 17 residues. In germline, CDR1 is SGHAT, CDR2 FQDESV (reference sequence). The J segment lost 4 bases and the V segment lost 7 bases, leaving 12 bases of the junction unmatched. The time point was: inflamed ileum from the surgical specimen. Sample: ileal tissue. The clonotype originates from an adult with Crohn's disease. The rearrangement uses TRBV11-1 and TRBJ2-1; 11 nucleotides match TRBD2. CDR3 sequence: CASTLGPLAGGYNEQFF. In DNA form, the CDR3 reads TGTGCCAGCACCCTAGGCCCGCTAGCGGGAGGTTACAATGAGCAGTTCTTC.